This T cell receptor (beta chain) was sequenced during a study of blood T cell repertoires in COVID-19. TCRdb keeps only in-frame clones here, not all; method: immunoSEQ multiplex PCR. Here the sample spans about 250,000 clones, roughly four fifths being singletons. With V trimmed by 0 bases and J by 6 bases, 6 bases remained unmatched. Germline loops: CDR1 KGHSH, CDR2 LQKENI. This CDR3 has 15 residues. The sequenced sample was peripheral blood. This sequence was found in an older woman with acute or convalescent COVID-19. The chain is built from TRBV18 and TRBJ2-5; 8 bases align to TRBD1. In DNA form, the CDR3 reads TGTGCCAGCTCACCACCCGGACAGGGTGTTAAGACCCAGTACTTC. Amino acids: CASSPPGQGVKTQYF.